The 14 T cell receptor delta chains below come from one sample, sequenced in a study of gamma-delta chains in newborns, infants, children. TCRdb re-called the reads via CATT. In the table there are a few thousand delta-chain clones, 4% to 5.5% of which are singletons. The specimen sequenced was blood. The receptors come from a child who was a newborn, infant or young child, either healthy, febrile or measles-vaccinated (not recorded which).

As regards this clone: TCRdb attributes to this sequence the protein of a much larger clone, which differs from the DNA translation at residue 3; a read error is likely, and the protein displayed is translated from the DNA. V and J are TRDV2 and TRDJ2; TRDD3 aligns across 9 bases. The CDR3 sequence is 14 residues long. Per germline, CDR1 GEAIGNYY and CDR2 EKD. CDR3 bases: TGTGCCCGTGACACCTGGGGGATTCATACACAACTCTTCTTT. Its protein is CARDTWGIHTQLFF.

CDR3 protein: CACDVDTGGDGSPWDTRQMFF. The CDR3 DNA is TGTGCCTGTGACGTAGATACTGGGGGAGACGGGAGCCCCTGGGACACCCGACAGATGTTTTTC. This rearrangement joins TRDV2 to TRDJ3; 9 bases are a match to TRDD3. The J gene, left out of TCRdb, was set here by checking the DNA against germline. V was clipped by 3 bases and J by 2 bases; unmatched bases: 16. CDR1 is GEAIGNYY, CDR2 EKD, per germline. CDR3 size: 21 residues.

By frequency in the sample, this clone is large. The same CDR3 can be traced to other DNA sequences in this sample. This chain's CDR3 is CACDTLGDIALTAQLFF. Here the CDR3 DNA reads TGTGCCTGTGACACCCTGGGGGACATCGCTTTGACAGCACAACTCTTCTTT. The chain carries TRDV2 and TRDJ2, with 8 bases that match TRDD3. Germline V gives CDR1 GEAIGNYY, CDR2 EKD. J was trimmed by 0 bases and V by 0 bases; bases with no gene match: 5. The CDR3 covers 17 residues.

This clone was counted a few times. Since a far larger clone is one base different, this is likely a read error. The CDR3 here is CACDNGGSSWDTRQMFF. As DNA, the CDR3 is TGTGCCTGTGACAACGGGGGGAGCTCCTGGGACACCCGACAGATGTTTTTC. V usage is TRDV2 and J usage is TRDJ3, with TRDD3 as a possible D gene (6 bases). The J gene, absent from TCRdb, was called here by matching the DNA to germline. Deletions cut 2 bases from V and 0 bases from J, with 10 bases between. The CDR3 totals 17 residues. Germline CDR1 reads GEAIGNYY; CDR2 reads EKD.

In this sample, this clone is medium-sized. This same CDR3 is encoded by further DNA sequences in the sample. The chain has TRDV2 and TRDJ2; 12 nucleotides align to TRDD3. The CDR3 runs 15 residues. Germline lookup yields CDR1 GEAIGNYY and CDR2 EKD. V lost 3 bases, J lost 6 bases, and 4 bases stayed unmatched. The CDR3 spells CACDVLGDTPAQLFF. The CDR3 DNA reads TGTGCCTGTGACGTACTGGGGGATACACCAGCACAACTCTTCTTT.

The chain has TRDV1 and TRDJ1, with 8 bases aligning to TRDD3. This CDR3 has 18 amino acids. V trimming: 1 base; J trimming: 1 base; junction bases outside the gene matches: 11. The germline V gene encodes CDR1 TSWWSYY and CDR2 QGS. The CDR3 coding sequence is TGTGCTCTTGGGGAACCGGGCCCTGGGGGACCTATCACCGATAAACTCATCTTT. It yields the protein CALGEPGPGGPITDKLIF.

The rearrangement uses TRDV1 and TRDJ2, with 8 bases that match TRDD3. The CDR3 covers 21 residues. Germline-derived CDR1 and CDR2 are TSWWSYY and QGS. After removal of 2 bases from V and 7 bases from J, the junction contained 24 bases not matched to a gene. The CDR3 loop reads CALGEEILRYWGVALGAQLFF. CDR3 nucleotide sequence: TGTGCTCTTGGGGAAGAGATTCTTCGTTACTGGGGGGTAGCCTTAGGAGCACAACTCTTCTTT.

With regard to this clone: Germline is not matched at one junction end, which may reflect a read error. Other DNA sequences within the sample encode an identical CDR3. This chain uses TRDV2 with TRDJ3, with D perhaps TRDD3 (5 bases). The CDR3 has 19 residues. Germline-derived CDR1 and CDR2 are GEAIGNYY and EKD. CDR3 bases: TGTGCCTGTGACACCGCAGGATATAGGCTCTCCTGGGACACCCGACAAATGTTTTTC. As protein: CACDTAGYRLSWDTRQMFF.

This clone ranks as medium-sized. The V gene is TRDV2, the J gene TRDJ1, with 13 positions matching TRDD3. With V trimmed by 2 bases and J by 1 base, 6 bases remained unmatched. Germline CDR1 is GEAIGNYY and CDR2 is EKD. This CDR3 has 17 residues. The CDR3 coding sequence is TGTGCCTGTGACAAACTTACTGGGGGATACGTCACCGATAAACTCATCTTT. Amino acid sequence: CACDKLTGGYVTDKLIF.

No V segment was called; the J segment is TRDJ3; TRDD3 is the table's D call and was not checked against the DNA. The length of the CDR3 is 16 residues. The CDR3 DNA reads TGTGCCACAATACTGGGGGACGCCTGGGACACCCGACAGATGTTTTTC. Translation: CATILGDAWDTRQMFF.

This clone was detected a few times. The chain links TRDV1 to TRDJ2; the D gene could be TRDD2 or TRDD3 (5 bases each). V was shortened by 2 bases and J by 1 base, with 29 bases between the two germline ends. This CDR3 has 22 amino acids. The germline gives CDR1 TSWWSYY, CDR2 QGS. CDR3: CALGEKPRGLPRSWLLTAQLFF. CDR3 in DNA: TGTGCTCTTGGGGAAAAACCCCGGGGACTTCCGCGGTCCTGGCTTTTGACAGCACAACTCTTCTTT.

In the case of this clone: A clone one base away is much larger, so this may be a read error. This sequence joins TRDV2 and TRDJ3; 10 bases agree with TRDD3. Germline CDR1 is GEAIGNYY and CDR2 is EKD. The CDR3 has 18 amino acids. J gave up 0 bases and V 2 bases, and 3 bases lay outside the gene matches. CDR3 protein: CACDNAGGYSWDTRQMFF. The CDR3 bases are TGTGCCTGTGACAATGCTGGGGGATACTCCTGGGACACCCGACAGATGTTTTTC.

By its share, this clone is medium-sized. The CDR3 region is CACDSVLGDKIALTAQLFF. The CDR3 nucleotides are TGTGCCTGTGATTCTGTACTGGGGGATAAAATCGCTTTGACAGCACAACTCTTCTTT. The chain links TRDV2 to TRDJ2; 11 bases map to TRDD3. Germline V gene sequence: CDR1 GEAIGNYY, CDR2 EKD. V trimming: 4 bases; J trimming: 0 bases; junction bases outside the gene matches: 12. CDR3 length: 19 amino acids.

The chain recombines TRDV1 with TRDJ1; 8 nucleotides agree with TRDD3. This CDR3 is 18 amino acids long. Looked up from germline, CDR1 is TSWWSYY and CDR2 is QGS. V lost 0 bases to trimming and J lost 0 bases; unmatched junction nucleotides: 9. CDR3 amino acids: CALGELRRLGENTDKLIF. The CDR3 DNA is TGTGCTCTTGGGGAACTACGCCGGCTGGGGGAAAACACCGATAAACTCATCTTT.